These T cell receptor beta chains were read from a single sample in a study of cytomegalovirus exposure and HLA in healthy donors. TCRdb's copy holds only in-frame clones and misses some; the assay was immunoSEQ multiplex PCR. The table records over 150,000 clones, roughly 84% of them present only once. The specimen sequenced was PBMCs. The receptors stem from a human donor in good health. Both conserved end residues are trimmed from each CDR3. The order of the fields is clone size, V gene, CDR3 protein. Not all rows give a size; the values are once, few, many and, for expanded clones, a class.

>-|TRBV30
ASARAGANVLT
>-|TRBV5-1
ASSWDDRYNEQF
>-|TRBV4-1
ASSQIAGSSYEQY
>-|TRBV5-6
ASSWRQGDNTEAF
>-|TRBV9
ASSVARGAIYGYT
>-|TRBV4-1
ASSQGGELTNYGYT
>-|TRBV10-1
ASSLRTGGYNEQF
>-|TRBV29-1
SVDRDTFEAF
>-|TRBV30
AWSAGLYYGYT
>-|TRBV28
ASSQPGDTIY
>-|TRBV7-9
ASSSQTGTGSYEQY
>-|TRBV2
ASSVGQGPYEQY
>-|TRBV9
ASSVRPLGGGYNSPLH
>-|TRBV4-1
ASSQGGSGPAGNTIY
>-|TRBV29-1
SAGTANTGELF
>once|TRBV15
ATSRDLPTFDRGYEQY
>-|TRBV9
ASSVGGGGTSYNEQF
>-|TRBV2
ARRSAKTGAGGGYT
>-|TRBV5-4
ATRDITYNEQF
>-|TRBV27
ASSLASGRFYEQY
>-|TRBV9
ASSAGTGGTEAF
>-|TRBV6-4
ASSEGLAGGRDTQY
>once|TRBV7-9
ASRLGGSGNEQY
>once|TRBV9
ASSVGGGRVETQY
>-|TRBV28
ASKGDTSGNTIY
>-|TRBV5-1
ASRTTGASSYEQY
>-|TRBV7-8
ASSLRDRLNTGELF
>-|TRBV20-1
SANTNYGYT
>-|TRBV25-1
ASSSDRGVTEAF
>-|TRBV6-4
ASSDSGGRVDTQY
>-|TRBV9
ASSTGGIGELF
>-|TRBV14
ASSQGAGELETQY
>-|TRBV7-8
ASSPPSGLAKNIQY
>-|TRBV7-3
ASRAPGTDTQY
>-|TRBV28
ASSLGQGIFYEQY
>-|TRBV4-1
ASSQPRLASNEQF
>-|TRBV30
AWSISRTGTYNEQF
>-|TRBV7-2
ASSFRLGNTEAF
>-|TRBV15
ATAVSFNEQF
>many|TRBV6-1
ASSRQGYTYEQY
>few|TRBV2
ASQDRDTDQPQH
>-|TRBV9
ASSVSSGSSDTQY